This TCR beta chain is drawn from a study of human T cells and chemical hapten exposure. MiXCR, run by TCRdb on the RACE reads, gives a single entry per CDR3 protein. The sample shows about 60,000 distinct CDR3 sequences, around 9.3% of them seen only once. Regarding time point: patch test 1, 2 weeks after DPC sensitization. Treatment denoted: therapeutic diphenylcyclopropenone sensitization with weekly scalp DPC. The germline V gene encodes CDR1 KGHDR and CDR2 SFDVKD. Germline trimming cut 4 bases from V and 3 bases from J; bases unmatched to any gene: 13. This CDR3 has 18 residues. The chain uses TRBV24-1 and TRBJ2-1; 8 bases agree with TRBD2. This clonotype was sampled from a woman aged 40 to 50 with alopecia areata. Some clones in this sample may be carry-over from other donors' samples. The source material was whole blood, sampled in connection with sensitization to the hapten diphenylcyclopropenone (DPC). The CDR3 DNA reads as TGTGCCACCAGTGACCGCTCTACTAGCGGATTGTACTACAATGAGCAGTTCTTC. Protein sequence: CATSDRSTSGLYYNEQFF.